The T cell receptor (beta chain) under discussion was sequenced for a study of response to subunit inactivated influenza vaccine. Using its own MiXCR run on the RT-PCR reads, TCRdb lists one record per CDR3 protein. This sample has 150,000 to 200,000 distinct CDR3 sequences, with approximately 12% found just once. V was cut by 0 bases and J by 6 bases, with 7 bases left in between. Germline V gene lookup returns CDR1 SEHNR and CDR2 FQNEAQ (reference sequence). The CDR3 length is 13 residues. The same data also contributed to another study, on T cells expressing NK-cell markers. That publication notes: As the method of synthesis, 5'RACE template switching with UMIs yielded TCR beta cDNA. The authors sequenced eight donors, of whom seven were HCMV-seropositive and one was seronegative.

The sequences come from CD8+ T cells sorted from PBMCs, collected 11 to 12 days after vaccination. The V gene is TRBV7-9, the J gene TRBJ2-3; maybe TRBD2 (5 bases). The receptor comes from a man aged 45 to 65 who received an inactivated influenza vaccine. The CDR3 nucleotides read TGTGCCAGCAGCTTAGCGGAGCGGGATACGCAGTATTTT. Translating it yields CASSLAERDTQYF.